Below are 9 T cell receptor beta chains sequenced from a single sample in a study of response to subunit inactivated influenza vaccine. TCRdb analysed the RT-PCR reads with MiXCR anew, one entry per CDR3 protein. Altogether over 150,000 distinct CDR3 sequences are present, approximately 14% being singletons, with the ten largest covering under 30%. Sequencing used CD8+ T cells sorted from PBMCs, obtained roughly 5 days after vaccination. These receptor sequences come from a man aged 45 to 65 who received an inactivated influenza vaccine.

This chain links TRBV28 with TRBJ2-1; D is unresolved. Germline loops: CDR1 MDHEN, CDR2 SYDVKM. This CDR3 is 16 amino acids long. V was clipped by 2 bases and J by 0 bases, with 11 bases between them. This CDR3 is CASSLGYLNSYNEQFF. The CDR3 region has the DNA TGTGCCAGCAGTTTAGGCTATCTTAACTCCTACAATGAGCAGTTCTTC.

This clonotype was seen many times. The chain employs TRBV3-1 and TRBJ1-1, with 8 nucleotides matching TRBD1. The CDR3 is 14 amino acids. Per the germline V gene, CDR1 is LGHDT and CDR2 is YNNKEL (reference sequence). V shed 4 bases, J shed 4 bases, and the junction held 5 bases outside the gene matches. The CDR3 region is CASSPRDRTTEAFF. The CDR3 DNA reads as TGTGCCAGCAGCCCTAGGGACAGGACCACTGAAGCTTTCTTT.

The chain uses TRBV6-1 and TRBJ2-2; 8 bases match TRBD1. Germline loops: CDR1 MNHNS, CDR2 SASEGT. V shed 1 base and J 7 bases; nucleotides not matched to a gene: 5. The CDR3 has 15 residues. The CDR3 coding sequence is TGTGCCAGCAGTGAAGGGACAGGGCTCGGCGGGGAGCTGTTTTTT. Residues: CASSEGTGLGGELFF.

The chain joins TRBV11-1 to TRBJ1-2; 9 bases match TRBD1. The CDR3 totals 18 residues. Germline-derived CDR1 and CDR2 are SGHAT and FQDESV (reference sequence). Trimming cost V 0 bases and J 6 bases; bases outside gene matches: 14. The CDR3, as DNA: TGTGCCAGCAGCTTAGCGGCCGCCTCGGACAGGGGAGGTGATGGCTACACCTTC. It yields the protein CASSLAAASDRGGDGYTF.

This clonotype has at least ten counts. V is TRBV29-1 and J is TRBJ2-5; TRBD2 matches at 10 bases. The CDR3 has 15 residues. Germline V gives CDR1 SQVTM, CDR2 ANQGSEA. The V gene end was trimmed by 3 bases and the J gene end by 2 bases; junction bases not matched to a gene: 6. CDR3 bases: TGCAGCGTTGACTGGAGCGGGGGGGGGCAAGAGACCCAGTACTTC. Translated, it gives CSVDWSGGGQETQYF.

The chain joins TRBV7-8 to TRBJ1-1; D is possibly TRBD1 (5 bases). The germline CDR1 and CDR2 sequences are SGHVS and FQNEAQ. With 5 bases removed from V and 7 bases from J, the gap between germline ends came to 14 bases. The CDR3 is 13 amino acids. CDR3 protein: CASSQRPGREAFF. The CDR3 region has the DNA TGTGCCAGCAGCCAGAGGCCGGGACGTGAAGCTTTCTTT.

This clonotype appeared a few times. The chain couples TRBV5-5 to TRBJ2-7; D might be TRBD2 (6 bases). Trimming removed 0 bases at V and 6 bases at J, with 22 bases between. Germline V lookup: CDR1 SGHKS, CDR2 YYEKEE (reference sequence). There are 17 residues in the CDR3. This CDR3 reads CASSLEVGGISYLEQYF. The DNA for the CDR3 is TGTGCCAGCAGCTTGGAGGTGGGAGGAATATCTTACCTCGAGCAGTACTTC.

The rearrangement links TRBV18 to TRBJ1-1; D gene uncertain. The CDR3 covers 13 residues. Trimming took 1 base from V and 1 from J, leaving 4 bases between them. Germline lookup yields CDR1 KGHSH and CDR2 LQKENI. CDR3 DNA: TGTGCCAGCTCACCACTAGAGAACACTGAAGCTTTCTTT. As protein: CASSPLENTEAFF.

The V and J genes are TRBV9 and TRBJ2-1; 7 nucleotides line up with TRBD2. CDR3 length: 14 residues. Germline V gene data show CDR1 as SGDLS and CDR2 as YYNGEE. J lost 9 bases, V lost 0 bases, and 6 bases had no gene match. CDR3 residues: CASSVVLASGEQFF. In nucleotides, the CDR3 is TGTGCCAGCAGCGTAGTACTAGCGAGTGGTGAGCAGTTCTTC. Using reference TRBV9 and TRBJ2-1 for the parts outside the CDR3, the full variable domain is DSGVTQTPKHLITATGQRVTLRCSPRSGDLSVYWYQQSLDQGLQFLIQYYNGEERAKGNILERFSAQQFPDLHSELNLSSLELGDSALYFCASSVVLASGEQFFGPGTRLTVL.